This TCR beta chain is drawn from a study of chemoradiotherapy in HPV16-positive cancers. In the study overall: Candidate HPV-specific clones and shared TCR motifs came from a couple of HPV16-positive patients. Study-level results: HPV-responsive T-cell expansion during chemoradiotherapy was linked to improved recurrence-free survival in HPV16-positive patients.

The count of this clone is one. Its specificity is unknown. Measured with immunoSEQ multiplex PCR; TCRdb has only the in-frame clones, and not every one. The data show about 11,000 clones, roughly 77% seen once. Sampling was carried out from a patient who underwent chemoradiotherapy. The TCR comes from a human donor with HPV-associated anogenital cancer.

DNA of the CDR3: TGTGCCAGCAGTTTAGGATTCGACGGGAACACTGAAGCTTTCTTT. Its protein product is CASSLGFDGNTEAFF. The chain carries TRBV27 and TRBJ1-1; no reliable D call. The germline V gene encodes CDR1 MNHEY and CDR2 SMNVEV (reference sequence). V was pared by 2 bases and J by 1 base, with 11 bases between. The CDR3 extends over 15 amino acids.